The 3 T cell receptor beta chains given below trace back to one sample, sequenced in a study of vaccination and CD4 T cells after COVID-19. These receptors' targets are unknown. Described treatment: roughly nine-day PBMC culture with coronavirus spike peptide pools or control peptides (ViraFEST assay). The unexposed donor gave CD4+ T cells before the COVID-19 pandemic (2011-2018). Sequencing of DNA taken from cultured CD4+ T cells relied on the Oncomine TCR Beta short-read assay. Investigators obtained genomic DNA by extraction from cultured CD4+ T cells. TCRdb used MiXCR to reprocess the PCR reads, holding one entry per CDR3 protein. The table lists fewer than 8,000 distinct CDR3 sequences, about 31% of them singletons. The sequenced sample consisted of CD4+ T cells from blood, cultured in vitro. The receptors shown here come from a human donor in good health.

This clonotype has just a few counts. This sequence joins TRBV20-1 and TRBJ2-7, with 8 positions matching TRBD2. V gave up 3 bases and J gave up 2 bases; unmatched junction bases: 18. Germline CDR1 DFQATT, CDR2 SNEGSKA (reference sequence). The CDR3 extends over 18 amino acids. CDR3 region: CSASPPRAGAGAAYEQYF. Written as DNA, the CDR3 is TGCAGTGCTAGCCCCCCTCGGGCCGGAGCGGGGGCCGCCTACGAGCAGTACTTC.

CDR3 DNA: TGCAGTGTCCCCATTGTCGGTTTGGATACGCAGTATTTT. Its translation is CSVPIVGLDTQYF. The V call is TRBV20-1, the J call TRBJ2-3; D not certain. Deletions cut 7 bases from V and 6 bases from J, with 17 bases between. The CDR3 has 13 amino acids. Germline V gives CDR1 DFQATT, CDR2 SNEGSKA (reference sequence).

The chain joins TRBV28 to TRBJ1-1, with D hard to call. The CDR3 is 12 amino acids. Germline CDR1 and CDR2: MDHEN and SYDVKM. V was cut by 3 bases and J by 7 bases, with 9 bases left in between. In DNA form, the CDR3 reads TGTGCCAGCAGTTTTGGGCAGTTTGAAGCTTTCTTT. This sequence encodes CASSFGQFEAFF.